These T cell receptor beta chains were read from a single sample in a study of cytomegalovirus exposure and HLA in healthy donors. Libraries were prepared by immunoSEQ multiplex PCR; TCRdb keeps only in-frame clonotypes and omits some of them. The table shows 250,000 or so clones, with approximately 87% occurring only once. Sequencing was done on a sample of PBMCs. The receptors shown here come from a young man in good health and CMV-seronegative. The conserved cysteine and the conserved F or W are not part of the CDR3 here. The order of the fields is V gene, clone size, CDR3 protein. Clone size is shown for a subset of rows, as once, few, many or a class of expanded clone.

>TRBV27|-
ASSPRGRGEKLF
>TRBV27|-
ASRKAGGFYNEQF
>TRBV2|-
ASTGTGGWATNEKLF
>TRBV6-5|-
ASSPGTGKGEQY
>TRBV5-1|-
ASSLSSGSRNTGELF
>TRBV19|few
ASIQSLQETQY
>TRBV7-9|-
ASSFHRGLRLH
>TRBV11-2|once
ASSPVRGGLNEQF
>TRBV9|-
ASNGGQPSSYEQY
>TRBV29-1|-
SVVTEATEAF
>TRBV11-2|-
ASSLKLAGVYEQY
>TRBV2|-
ASSPGLAGGRETQY
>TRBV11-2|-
ASSLDRSSGNTIY
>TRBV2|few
ASSADGGYT
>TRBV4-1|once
ASSPGQKTGELF
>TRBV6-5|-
ASSYSGLGTDTQY
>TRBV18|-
ASSLNTEAF
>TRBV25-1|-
ASTTGALSTEAF
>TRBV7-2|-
ASSLRDEQY
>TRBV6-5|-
ASNLGGNTGELF
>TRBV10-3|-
ATASGAVNEQY
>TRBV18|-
ASSPEGRGPYEQY
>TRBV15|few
ATSRDRGYEQY
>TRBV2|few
ASTRYSGNTIY
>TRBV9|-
ASSVYSGELF
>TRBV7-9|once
ASSSQGLAGDTQY
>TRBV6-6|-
ASQGNSNQPQH
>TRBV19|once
ASSSQGFTEQY
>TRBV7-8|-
ASSIQGISGELF
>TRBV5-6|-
ASSLVGGAGGYT
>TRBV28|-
ASNQPPGTGSYEQY
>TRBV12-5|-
ASTWASSYNEQF
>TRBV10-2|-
ASSATRANEQF
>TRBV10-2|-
ASIRDRFETLTYEQY
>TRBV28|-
ASSLTGGNTEAF
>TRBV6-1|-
ASSEGTNSNQPQH
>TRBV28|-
ASSTLRQGFHEQY
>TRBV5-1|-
ASSLGAWETQY
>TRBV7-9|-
ASSLTEHEGYT
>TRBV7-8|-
ASSLGDRAVEKLF
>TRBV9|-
ASSVNPAGTGVYGYT
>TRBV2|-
ASSGGGNRYNEQF
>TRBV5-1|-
ASSLGSGGETQY
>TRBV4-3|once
ASSQDERGLGNYNEQF
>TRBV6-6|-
AIPGGGQNTGELF
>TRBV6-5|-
ASSYSGTGIYGYT